The entry that follows covers one T cell receptor beta chain sequence. The antigen is unknown. The data stem from a study of T cell responses to AZD1222 COVID-19 vaccine. Across the whole study: Doses given second, at about 4 or about 12 weeks, were pooled.

Profiled with immunoSEQ multiplex PCR; TCRdb holds only in-frame clones, not every one. This sample has 150,000 to 160,000 clones; about nine tenths occur once, and the top ten carry 1.5% to 2%. The CDR3 is 16 residues long. V was cut by 5 bases and J by 2 bases, with 13 bases left in between. Germline CDR1 reads LGHNA; CDR2 reads YNFKEQ. Whole-study findings and limits: Spike as a whole was targeted by vaccine-associated CD4 TCRs, dominant at 160-218 and 743-854. Most donors were white British, females outnumbered males, and clonal diversity was possibly underestimated. An increase in Spike-specific TCR breadth and depth was observed after two AZD1222 doses.

This specimen consisted of peripheral blood, obtained on day 0 of AZD1222 vaccination. The source of this sequence is an adult in good health. The gene calls are TRBV4-2 and TRBJ2-6; D possibly uses TRBD1 or TRBD2 (5 bases each). The CDR3 spells CASSKSGTAGANVLTF. The CDR3 nucleotides are TGTGCCAGCAGCAAGTCAGGGACCGCTGGGGCCAACGTCCTGACTTTC.